This TCR beta chain was identified in a study of shared clonotypes between healthy human individuals. The germline V gene encodes CDR1 SGHVS and CDR2 FNYEAQ. The CDR3 loop spans 15 amino acids. Trimming took 0 bases from V and 4 from J; bases not matched to a gene: 5. CD8 cells regarded as naive lacked CD45RO, were positively chosen for CCR7, and omitted terminally differentiated effector memory CD45RA+ cells. Profiling relied on immunoSEQ multiplex PCR, and the TCRdb table lists in-frame clones only, not all of them. Altogether 2 million to 2.5 million clones are present, just under 95% being singletons, with the ten largest covering more than 0.95%.

This receptor was identified in a man aged 18-30 years in good health. The gene calls are TRBV7-6 and TRBJ2-5, with 7 nucleotides matching TRBD2. The material sequenced was naive CD8+ T cells sorted from blood. The CDR3 reads CASSLAEGEGETQYF. For the CDR3, the DNA is TGTGCCAGCAGCTTAGCGGAAGGGGAGGGAGAGACCCAGTACTTC.